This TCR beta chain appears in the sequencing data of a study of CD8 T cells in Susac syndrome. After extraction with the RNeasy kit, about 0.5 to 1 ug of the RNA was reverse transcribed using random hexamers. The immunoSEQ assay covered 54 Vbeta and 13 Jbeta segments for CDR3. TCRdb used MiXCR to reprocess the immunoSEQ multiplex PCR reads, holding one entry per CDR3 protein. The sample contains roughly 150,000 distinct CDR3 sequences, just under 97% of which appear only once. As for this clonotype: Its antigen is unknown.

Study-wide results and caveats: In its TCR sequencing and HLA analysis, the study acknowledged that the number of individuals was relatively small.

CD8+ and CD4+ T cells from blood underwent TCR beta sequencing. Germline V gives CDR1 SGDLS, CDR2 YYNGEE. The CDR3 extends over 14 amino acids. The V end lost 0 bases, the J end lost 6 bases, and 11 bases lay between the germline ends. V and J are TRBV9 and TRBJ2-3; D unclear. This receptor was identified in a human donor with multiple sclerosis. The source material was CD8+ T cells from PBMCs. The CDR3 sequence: CASSVGTSLDTQYF. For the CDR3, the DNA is TGTGCCAGCAGCGTAGGTACATCGCTGGATACGCAGTATTTT.